This TCR beta chain was captured in a study of ipilimumab plus nivolumab after autologous stem cell transplantation. Looking at the study overall: The DLBCL cohort had primary refractory and relapsed disease, with 18-month progression-free survival of about 82% and 31%.

TCRdb keeps only in-frame clones here, not all; method: immunoSEQ multiplex PCR. The sample carries approximately 20,000 clones, over 70% recorded once. The CDR3 totals 17 residues. Germline V lookup: CDR1 SGHRS, CDR2 YFSETQ. The V and J ends lost 0 bases and 7 bases, in that order; junction bases with no gene match: 13. Patients got ipilimumab 1 mg/kg beginning 14 to 28 days post-transplant. The origin of this receptor is a male donor with diffuse large B-cell lymphoma. The sample here was PBMCs, taken in a trial of ipilimumab plus nivolumab as post-transplant consolidation. This rearrangement joins TRBV5-1 to TRBJ2-1; 7 bases agree with TRBD2. CDR3 DNA sequence: TGCGCCAGCAGCTTGGGGAGCGGGGTGAGTCTAGGAAATGAGCAGTTCTTC. It specifies CASSLGSGVSLGNEQFF.